A selection of T cell receptor beta chains follows, all from one sample in a study of T cell repertoires in cytomegalovirus infection. TCRdb independently ran MiXCR on the reads; one entry per CDR3 protein. The sample records some 38,000 distinct CDR3 sequences, about 48% being singletons. Antigen specificity for these receptors is unknown. Sequences were derived from CD8+ T cells from cultured PBMCs, sampled from culture after CMV antigen stimulation. These TCRs come from a human donor in good health (CMV status not recorded). Some clones in this sample may be carry-over from other donors' samples. The CDR3 runs from the conserved cysteine through the conserved F or W. The D gene is left open where the match is weak. Clone size is shown for a subset of rows, as once, few, many or a class of expanded clone.

d_call j_call clone_size v_call cdr3_aa cdr3_nt
TRBD2 TRBJ2-7 - TRBV7-9 CASSPTSGVYEQYF TGTGCCAGCAGCCCTACTAGCGGGGTTTACGAGCAGTACTTC
- TRBJ2-3 - TRBV7-3 CASSYLPGQEGFGDTQYF TGTGCCAGCAGCTACCTACCGGGGCAGGAAGGGTTCGGAGATACGCAGTATTTT
TRBD2 TRBJ2-3 many TRBV7-6 CASSLAGGGLAGVLPTDTQYF TGTGCCAGCAGCTTAGCGGGTGGGGGACTAGCGGGAGTTCTCCCCACAGATACGCAGTATTTT
TRBD1 TRBJ2-3 - TRBV11-2 CASSFLRRGQDTQYF TGTGCCAGCAGCTTTCTGCGCAGGGGGCAAGATACGCAGTATTTT
- TRBJ1-1 - TRBV7-2 CASSSPPGSDTEAFF TGTGCCAGCAGCTCGCCCCCGGGTTCGGACACTGAAGCTTTCTTT
- TRBJ2-7 - TRBV28 CASSLIRGGQTPEQYF TGTGCCAGCAGTCTCATTAGGGGCGGGCAGACCCCCGAGCAGTACTTC
- TRBJ1-4 - TRBV28 CATRQRNISGWANEKLFF TGTGCCACCCGCCAAAGGAACATATCAGGTTGGGCTAATGAAAAACTGTTTTTT
- TRBJ1-5 few TRBV7-2 CASSLGGGGNQPQHF TGTGCCAGCAGCTTAGGGGGCGGGGGCAATCAGCCCCAGCATTTT
TRBD2 TRBJ2-3 few TRBV18 CASSPRKRGVYTDTQYF TGTGCCAGCTCACCACGAAAGCGGGGAGTATACACAGATACGCAGTATTTT
TRBD2 TRBJ2-1 - TRBV7-2 CASSLAVLAGGTYNEQFF TGTGCCAGCAGCTTAGCGGTTCTCGCGGGAGGGACGTACAATGAGCAGTTCTTC
- TRBJ1-5 - TRBV3-1 CASSQELGANQPQHF TGTGCCAGCAGCCAAGAGTTGGGGGCTAATCAGCCCCAGCATTTT
- TRBJ1-5 - TRBV4-1 CASSTTRLRTQHF TGCGCCAGCAGCACAACCCGACTCAGGACCCAGCATTTT
TRBD1 TRBJ2-5 once TRBV5-6 CASSQTGGETQYF TGTGCCAGCAGCCAGACAGGGGGAGAGACCCAGTACTTC
- TRBJ1-3 - TRBV28 CASGRWGSGNTIYF TGTGCCAGCGGCCGTTGGGGGAGTGGAAACACCATATATTTT